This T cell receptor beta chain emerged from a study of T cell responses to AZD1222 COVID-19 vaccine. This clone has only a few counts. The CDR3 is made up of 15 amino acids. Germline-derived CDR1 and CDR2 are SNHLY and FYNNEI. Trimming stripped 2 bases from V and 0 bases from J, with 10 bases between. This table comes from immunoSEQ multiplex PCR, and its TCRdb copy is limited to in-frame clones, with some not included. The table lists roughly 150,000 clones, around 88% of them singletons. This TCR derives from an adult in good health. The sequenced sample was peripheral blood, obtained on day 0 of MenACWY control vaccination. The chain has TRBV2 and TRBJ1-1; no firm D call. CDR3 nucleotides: TGTGCCAGCAGTGAATACCCGGTTATGAACACTGAAGCTTTCTTT. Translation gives CASSEYPVMNTEAFF.